The TCR beta chain described here comes from a study of blood T cell repertoires in COVID-19 (dated by TCRdb to 2020 to 2021). With respect to the entire study: Samples covering the acute and convalescent phases of COVID-19 were provided by collaborators in the United States, Italy and Spain. The dataset comprised deeply sampled blood TCRbeta repertoires from subjects exposed to, actively infected with, or recovered from COVID-19. The sample metadata nearly always contained a de-identified subject ID, COVID-19 status, age in years and sex. The repertoires were made available in a free public database intended to serve as a resource for research on the immune response to SARS-CoV-2. The material from the prospective study consisted of cDNA or gDNA derived from T cells, B-cell-depleted T cells, or PBMCs. The samples were drawn from the first 160 participants of the ongoing ImmuneRACE study and from about 1,200 subjects provided by 6 global collaborators. Where available, HLA class I and class II types were taken from metadata supplied by the sample provider and were not determined by assay-based typing.

The CDR3 holds 15 amino acids from the cysteine to the phenylalanine. Only the CDR3 DNA stays, 45 bases, in frame from base 1. V lost 1 base and J lost 4 bases, and the count of bases not matched to a germline gene is 7. The germline V gene yields SGHRS for CDR1 and YFSETQ for CDR2. Study-wide findings and limitations: The amount of clinical and demographic metadata varied by source and participant and was provided uncurated.

The immunoSEQ Assay, a bias-controlled multiplex PCR, was used to amplify TCRbeta CDR3 regions from genomic DNA. The authors processed their data as follows. Nucleated cell counts per sample were estimated from amplification of reference gene primers within the assay. To quantify the absolute abundance of each unique TCRbeta CDR3 rearrangement, sequence reads were collapsed and filtered. For each sample, productive Simpson clonality was calculated by taking the square root of Simpson's diversity index across productive rearrangements. TCRdb took over this immuneACCESS table, retaining in-frame rearrangements with V and J assigned. Such tables are incomplete; in checked studies, under half of the missing clones stem from an unresolved V gene, and the remainder is unexplained. The V and J calls and clone size come from that table; D and trimming were worked out from the DNA. For this sample there are 450,000 or so clones; 85% to 90% appear just once. Together, the top ten hold about 0.91% of the sample.

This clone appeared once. Its antigen is still unknown. Base qualities are missing; no much larger clone stands one base away. One collaborating source in Seattle enrolled patients while the patients were actively infected and followed the patients over time throughout the course of disease. The collaborating institutions used their own protocols to collect whole blood in K2EDTA tubes. Collaborator samples were shipped for TCRbeta analysis as frozen whole blood, isolated PBMCs, or DNA extracted from either sample type. This receptor was obtained from a man younger than 35 with COVID-19, enrolled during active disease. In this chain, TRBV5-1 is recombined with TRBJ1-2, with TRBD1 matching 7 junction bases. Sequencing was performed on peripheral blood. The CDR3 region has the sequence CASSLSSTGVYGYTF. The DNA sequence reads TGCGCCAGCAGCTTGTCGAGTACAGGGGTCTATGGCTACACCTTC.